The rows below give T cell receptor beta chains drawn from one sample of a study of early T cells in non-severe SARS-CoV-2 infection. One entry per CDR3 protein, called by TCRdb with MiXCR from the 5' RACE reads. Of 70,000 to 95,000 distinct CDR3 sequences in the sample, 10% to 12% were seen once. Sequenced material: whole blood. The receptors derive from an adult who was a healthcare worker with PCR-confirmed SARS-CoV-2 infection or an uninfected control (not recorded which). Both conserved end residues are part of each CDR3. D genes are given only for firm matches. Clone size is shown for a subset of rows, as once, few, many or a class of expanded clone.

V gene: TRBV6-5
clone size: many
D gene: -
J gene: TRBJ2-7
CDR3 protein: CASSQLPGGLEQYF
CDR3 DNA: TGTGCCAGCAGCCAACTCCCCGGCGGGCTCGAGCAGTACTTC

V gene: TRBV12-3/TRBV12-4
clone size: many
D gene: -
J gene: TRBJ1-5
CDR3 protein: CASSLGGVNQPQHF
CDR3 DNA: TGTGCCAGCAGTTTAGGGGGGGTCAATCAGCCCCAGCATTTT

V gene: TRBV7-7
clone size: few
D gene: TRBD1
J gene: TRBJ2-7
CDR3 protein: CASSPKTGDHEQYF
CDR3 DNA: TGTGCCAGCAGCCCTAAGACAGGGGACCACGAGCAGTACTTC

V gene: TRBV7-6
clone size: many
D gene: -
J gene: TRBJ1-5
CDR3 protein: CASSLGGGGNQPQHF
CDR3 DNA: TGTGCCAGCAGCTTAGGAGGGGGAGGCAATCAGCCCCAGCATTTT

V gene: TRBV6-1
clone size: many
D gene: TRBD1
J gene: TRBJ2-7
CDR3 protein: CASSTPGGFYEQYF
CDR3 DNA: TGTGCCAGCAGTACCCCAGGGGGATTCTACGAGCAGTACTTC

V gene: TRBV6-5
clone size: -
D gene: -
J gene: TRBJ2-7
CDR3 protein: CASSLQVSYEQYF
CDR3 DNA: TGTGCCAGCAGTTTACAGGTCTCCTACGAGCAGTACTTC

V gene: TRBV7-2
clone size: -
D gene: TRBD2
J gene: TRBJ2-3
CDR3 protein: CASSSQGLAGGMADTQYF
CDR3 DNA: TGTGCCAGCAGCTCTCAAGGACTAGCGGGGGGGATGGCAGATACGCAGTATTTT

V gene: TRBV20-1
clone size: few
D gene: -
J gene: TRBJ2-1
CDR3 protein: CSATGPPYNEQFF
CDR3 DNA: TGCAGTGCTACCGGACCCCCGTACAATGAGCAGTTCTTC

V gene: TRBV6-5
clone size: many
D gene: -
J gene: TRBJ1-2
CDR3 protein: CASRPGRRRNYGYTF
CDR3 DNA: TGTGCCAGCAGACCCGGAAGACGGAGGAACTATGGCTACACCTTC

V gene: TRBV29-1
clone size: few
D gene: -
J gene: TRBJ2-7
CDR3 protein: CSVEAGGGSSYEQYF
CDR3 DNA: TGCAGCGTTGAAGCAGGTGGGGGCTCCTCCTACGAGCAGTACTTC

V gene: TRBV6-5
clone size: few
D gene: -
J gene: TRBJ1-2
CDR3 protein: CASSYKGMGYGYTF
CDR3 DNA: TGTGCCAGCAGTTACAAGGGGATGGGCTATGGCTACACCTTC

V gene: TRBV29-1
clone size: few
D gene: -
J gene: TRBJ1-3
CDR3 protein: CSVVQGYSGNTIYF
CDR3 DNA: TGCAGCGTTGTGCAGGGATACTCTGGAAACACCATATATTTT

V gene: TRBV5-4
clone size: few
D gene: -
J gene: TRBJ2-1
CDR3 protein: CASSLAGAGADYNEQFF
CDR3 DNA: TGTGCCAGCAGTTTAGCCGGGGCGGGGGCCGATTACAATGAGCAGTTCTTC

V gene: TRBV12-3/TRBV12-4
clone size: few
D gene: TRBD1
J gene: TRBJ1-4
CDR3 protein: CASSLAWTGRDEKLFF
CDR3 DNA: TGTGCCAGCAGTTTAGCGTGGACAGGAAGAGATGAAAAACTGTTTTTT

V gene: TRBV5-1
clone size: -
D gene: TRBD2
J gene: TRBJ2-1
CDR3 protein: CASRESGGAYNEQFF
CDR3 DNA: TGCGCCAGCAGGGAAAGCGGGGGGGCCTACAATGAGCAGTTCTTC

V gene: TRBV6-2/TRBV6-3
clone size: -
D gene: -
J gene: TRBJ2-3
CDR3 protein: CATLDTTRGGDTQYF
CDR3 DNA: TGTGCCACTCTGGACACAACCAGGGGGGGAGATACGCAGTATTTT

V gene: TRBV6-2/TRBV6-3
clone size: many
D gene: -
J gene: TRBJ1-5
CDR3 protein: CASRYTGEGQPQHF
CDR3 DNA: TGTGCCAGCAGATACACCGGTGAGGGGCAGCCCCAGCATTTT

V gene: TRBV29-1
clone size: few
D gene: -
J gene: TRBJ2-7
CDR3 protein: CSVAGAEQYF
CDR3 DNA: TGCAGCGTCGCAGGGGCAGAGCAGTACTTC

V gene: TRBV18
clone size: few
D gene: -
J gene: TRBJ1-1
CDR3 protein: CASSPGHPGAEAFF
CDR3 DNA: TGTGCCAGCTCACCGGGACATCCGGGGGCTGAAGCTTTCTTT

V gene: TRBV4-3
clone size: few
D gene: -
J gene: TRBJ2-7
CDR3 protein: CASSQDVRTYEQYF
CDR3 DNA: TGCGCCAGCAGCCAAGATGTCAGAACCTACGAGCAGTACTTC

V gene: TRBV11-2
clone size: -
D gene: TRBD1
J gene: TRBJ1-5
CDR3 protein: CASSLDSVGQVLDQPQHF
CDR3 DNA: TGTGCCAGCAGCTTGGACTCAGTGGGACAGGTACTCGATCAGCCCCAGCATTTT

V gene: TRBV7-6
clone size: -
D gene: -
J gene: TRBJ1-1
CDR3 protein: CASSLDVNTEAFF
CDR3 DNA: TGTGCCAGCAGCTTAGACGTGAACACTGAAGCTTTCTTT

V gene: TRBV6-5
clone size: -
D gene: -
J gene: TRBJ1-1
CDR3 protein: CASRYRQEAFF
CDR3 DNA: TGTGCCAGCAGGTACCGACAGGAGGCTTTCTTT

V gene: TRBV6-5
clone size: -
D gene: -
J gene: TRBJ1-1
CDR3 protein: CASSYHSETEAFF
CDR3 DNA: TGTGCCAGCAGTTACCACAGCGAGACTGAAGCTTTCTTT

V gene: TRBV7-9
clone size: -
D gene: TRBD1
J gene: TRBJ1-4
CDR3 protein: CASSLPQGARSEKLFF
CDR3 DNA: TGTGCCAGCAGCTTACCCCAGGGGGCGCGATCTGAAAAACTGTTTTTT

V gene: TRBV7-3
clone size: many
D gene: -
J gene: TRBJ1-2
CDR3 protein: CASSPTPSRDYGYTF
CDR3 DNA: TGTGCCAGCAGCCCAACACCGAGTCGGGACTATGGCTACACCTTC

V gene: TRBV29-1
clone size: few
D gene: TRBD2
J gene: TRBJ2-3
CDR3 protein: CSVAAGTSTSTDTQYF
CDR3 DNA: TGCAGCGTTGCGGCGGGGACTAGCACAAGCACAGATACGCAGTATTTT